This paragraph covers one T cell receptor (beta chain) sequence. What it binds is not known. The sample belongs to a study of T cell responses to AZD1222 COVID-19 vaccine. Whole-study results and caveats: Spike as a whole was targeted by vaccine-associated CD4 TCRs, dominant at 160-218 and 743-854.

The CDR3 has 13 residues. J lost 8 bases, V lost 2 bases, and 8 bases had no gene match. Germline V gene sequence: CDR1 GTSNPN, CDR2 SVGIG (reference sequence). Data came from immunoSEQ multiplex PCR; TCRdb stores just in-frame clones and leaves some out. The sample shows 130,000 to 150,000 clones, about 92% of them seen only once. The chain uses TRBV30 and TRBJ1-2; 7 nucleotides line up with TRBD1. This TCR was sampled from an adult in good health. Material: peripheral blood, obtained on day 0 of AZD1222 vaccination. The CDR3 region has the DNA TGTGCCTGGAGTCCCGACAGGGAGGTAGGCTACACCTTC. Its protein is CAWSPDREVGYTF.